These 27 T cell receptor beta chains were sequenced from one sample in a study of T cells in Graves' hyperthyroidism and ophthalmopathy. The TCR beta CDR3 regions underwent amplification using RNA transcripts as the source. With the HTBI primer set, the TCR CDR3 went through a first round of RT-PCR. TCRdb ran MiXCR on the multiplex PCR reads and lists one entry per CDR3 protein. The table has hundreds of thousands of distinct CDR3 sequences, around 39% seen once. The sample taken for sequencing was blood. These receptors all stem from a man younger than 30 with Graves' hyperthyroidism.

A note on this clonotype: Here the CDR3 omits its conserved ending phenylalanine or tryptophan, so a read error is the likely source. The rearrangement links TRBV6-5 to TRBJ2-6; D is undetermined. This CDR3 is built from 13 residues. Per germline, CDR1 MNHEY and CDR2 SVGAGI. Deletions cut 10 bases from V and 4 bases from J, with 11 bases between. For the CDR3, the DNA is TGTGCCACCCGGGCCCTGGGGGCCAACGTCCTGACTCCA. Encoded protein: CATRALGANVLTP.

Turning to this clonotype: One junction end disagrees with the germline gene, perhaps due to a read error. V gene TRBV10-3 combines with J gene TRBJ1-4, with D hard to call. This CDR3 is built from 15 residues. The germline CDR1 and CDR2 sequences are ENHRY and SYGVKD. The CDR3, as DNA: TGTGCCAGCAGTTACTCCGGGCAGCCCAATGAAGAACTGTTTTTT. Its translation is CASSYSGQPNEELFF.

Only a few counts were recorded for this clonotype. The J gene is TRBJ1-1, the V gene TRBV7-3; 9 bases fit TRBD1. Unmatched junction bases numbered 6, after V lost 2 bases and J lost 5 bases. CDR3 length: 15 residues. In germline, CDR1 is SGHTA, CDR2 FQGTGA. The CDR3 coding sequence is TGTGCCAGCAGCTTAGTTGGGACAGGGTCGACTGAAGCTTTCTTT. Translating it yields CASSLVGTGSTEAFF.

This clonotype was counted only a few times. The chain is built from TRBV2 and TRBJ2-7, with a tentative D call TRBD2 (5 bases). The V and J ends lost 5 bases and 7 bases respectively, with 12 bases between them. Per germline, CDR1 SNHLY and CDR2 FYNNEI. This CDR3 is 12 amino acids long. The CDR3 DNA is TGTGCCAGCAGTCCCGGGGTCCGAGAGCAGTACTTC. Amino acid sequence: CASSPGVREQYF.

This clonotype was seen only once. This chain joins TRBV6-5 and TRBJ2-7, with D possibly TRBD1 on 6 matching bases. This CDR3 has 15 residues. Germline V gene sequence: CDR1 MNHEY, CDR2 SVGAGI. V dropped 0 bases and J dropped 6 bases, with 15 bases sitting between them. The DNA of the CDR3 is TGTGCCAGCAGTTACTCCCTGGGGACAACACGCGAGCAGTACTTC. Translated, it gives CASSYSLGTTREQYF.

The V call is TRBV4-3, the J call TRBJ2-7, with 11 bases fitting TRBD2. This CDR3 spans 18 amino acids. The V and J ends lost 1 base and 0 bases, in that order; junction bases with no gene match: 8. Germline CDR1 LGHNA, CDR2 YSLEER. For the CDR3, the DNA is TGCGCCAGCAGCCAAGGGCTAGCGGGAGGTCCGCTCTCCTACGAGCAGTACTTC. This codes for CASSQGLAGGPLSYEQYF.

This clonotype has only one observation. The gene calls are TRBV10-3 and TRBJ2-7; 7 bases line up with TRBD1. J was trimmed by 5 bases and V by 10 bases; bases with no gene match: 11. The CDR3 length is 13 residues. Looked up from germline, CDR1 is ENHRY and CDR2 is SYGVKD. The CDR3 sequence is CATRDRPADEQYF. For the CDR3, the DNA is TGTGCCACCAGGGACAGACCTGCGGACGAGCAGTACTTC.

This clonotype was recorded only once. In DNA, the CDR3 is TGTGCCAGCAGCGTGAGCGGGAGGGACGATACGCAGTATTTT. Its translation: CASSVSGRDDTQYF. The chain joins TRBV7-3 to TRBJ2-3; 10 nucleotides line up with TRBD2. The germline V gene has CDR1 SGHTA and CDR2 FQGTGA. The junction had 5 bases not matched to a gene; V was cut back by 5 bases and J by 6 bases. The CDR3 has 14 amino acids.

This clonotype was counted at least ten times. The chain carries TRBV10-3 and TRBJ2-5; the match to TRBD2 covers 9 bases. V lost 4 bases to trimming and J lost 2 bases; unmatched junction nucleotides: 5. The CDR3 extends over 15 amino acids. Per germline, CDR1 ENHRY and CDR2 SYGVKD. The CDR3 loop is CAISVSSGVQETQYF. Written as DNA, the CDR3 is TGTGCCATCAGTGTCTCTAGCGGGGTGCAAGAGACCCAGTACTTC.

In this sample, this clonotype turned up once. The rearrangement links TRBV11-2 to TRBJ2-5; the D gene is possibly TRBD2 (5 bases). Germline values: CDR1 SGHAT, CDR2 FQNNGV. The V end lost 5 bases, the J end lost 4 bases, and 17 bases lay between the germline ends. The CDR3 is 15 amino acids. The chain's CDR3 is CASSRPPEGRETQYF. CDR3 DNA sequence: TGTGCCAGCAGCCGTCCTCCAGAGGGCAGAGAGACCCAGTACTTC.

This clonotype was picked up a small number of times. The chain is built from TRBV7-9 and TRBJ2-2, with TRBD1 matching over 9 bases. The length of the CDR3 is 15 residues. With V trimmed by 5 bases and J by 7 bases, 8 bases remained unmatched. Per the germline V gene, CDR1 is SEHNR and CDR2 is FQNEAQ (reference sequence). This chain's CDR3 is CASSPRDRVYGELFF. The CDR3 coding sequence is TGTGCCAGCAGCCCGCGGGACAGGGTATACGGGGAGCTGTTTTTT.

The CDR3 region is CSARLGGGVPNTEAFF. As DNA, the CDR3 is TGCAGTGCTAGACTAGGGGGTGGGGTACCGAACACTGAAGCTTTCTTT. The chain recombines TRBV20-1 with TRBJ1-1, with a tentative D call TRBD1 (6 bases). This CDR3 has 16 residues. The V gene's germline CDR1 is DFQATT and CDR2 SNEGSKA (reference sequence). V was pared by 2 bases and J by 1 base, with 17 bases between.

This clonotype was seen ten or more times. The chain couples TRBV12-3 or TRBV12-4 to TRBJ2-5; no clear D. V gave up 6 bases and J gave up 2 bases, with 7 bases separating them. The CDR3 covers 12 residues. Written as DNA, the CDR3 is TGTGCCAGCAGCGACGGACAAGAGACCCAGTACTTC. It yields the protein CASSDGQETQYF.

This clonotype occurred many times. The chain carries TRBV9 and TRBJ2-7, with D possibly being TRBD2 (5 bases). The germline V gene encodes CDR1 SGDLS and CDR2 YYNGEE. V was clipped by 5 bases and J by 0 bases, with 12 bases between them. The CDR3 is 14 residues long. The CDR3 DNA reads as TGTGCCAGCAGTCCCTCGGGGAGCTCCTACGAGCAGTACTTC. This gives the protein CASSPSGSSYEQYF.

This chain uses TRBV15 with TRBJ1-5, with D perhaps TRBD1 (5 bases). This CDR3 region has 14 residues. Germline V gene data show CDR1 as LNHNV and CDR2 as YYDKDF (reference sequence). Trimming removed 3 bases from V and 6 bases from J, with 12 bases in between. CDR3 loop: CATSSQGHRQPQHF. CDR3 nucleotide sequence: TGTGCCACCAGCAGTCAGGGCCACCGTCAGCCCCAGCATTTT.

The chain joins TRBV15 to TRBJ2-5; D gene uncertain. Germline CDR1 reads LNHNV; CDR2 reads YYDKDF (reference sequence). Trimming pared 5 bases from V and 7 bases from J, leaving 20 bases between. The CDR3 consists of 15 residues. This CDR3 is CATSQNRFLVWTQYF. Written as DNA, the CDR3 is TGTGCCACCAGCCAGAACCGATTCTTAGTTTGGACCCAGTACTTC.

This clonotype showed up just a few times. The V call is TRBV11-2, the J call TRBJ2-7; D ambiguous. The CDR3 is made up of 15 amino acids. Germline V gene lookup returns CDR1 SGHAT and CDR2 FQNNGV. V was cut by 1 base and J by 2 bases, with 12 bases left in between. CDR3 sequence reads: CASSLGVEAAYEQYF. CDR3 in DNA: TGTGCCAGCAGCTTAGGGGTTGAAGCAGCCTACGAGCAGTACTTC.

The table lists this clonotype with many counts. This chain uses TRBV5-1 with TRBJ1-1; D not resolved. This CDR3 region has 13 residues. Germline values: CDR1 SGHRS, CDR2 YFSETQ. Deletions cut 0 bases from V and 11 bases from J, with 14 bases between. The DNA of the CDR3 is TGCGCCAGCAGCTTGGTGACGGGTTCGACGGCTTTCTTT. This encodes CASSLVTGSTAFF.

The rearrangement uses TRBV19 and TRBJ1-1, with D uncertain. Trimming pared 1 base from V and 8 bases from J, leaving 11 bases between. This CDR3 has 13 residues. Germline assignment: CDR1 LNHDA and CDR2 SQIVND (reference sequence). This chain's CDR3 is CASSIGTGPEAFF. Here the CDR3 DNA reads TGTGCCAGTAGTATAGGGACCGGACCGGAAGCTTTCTTT. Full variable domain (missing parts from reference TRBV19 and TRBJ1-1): DGGITQSPKYLFRKEGQNVTLSCEQNLNHDAMYWYRQDPGQGLRLIYYSQIVNDFQKGDIAEGYSVSREKKESFPLTVTSAQKNPTAFYLCASSIGTGPEAFFGQGTRLTVV.

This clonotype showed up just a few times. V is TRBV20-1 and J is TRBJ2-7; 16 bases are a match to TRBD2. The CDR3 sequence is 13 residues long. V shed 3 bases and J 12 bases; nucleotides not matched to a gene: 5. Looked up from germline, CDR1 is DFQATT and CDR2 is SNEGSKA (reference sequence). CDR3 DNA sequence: TGCAGTGCTAGGTCGGGACTAGCGGGAGGGACGTACTTC. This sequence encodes CSARSGLAGGTYF.

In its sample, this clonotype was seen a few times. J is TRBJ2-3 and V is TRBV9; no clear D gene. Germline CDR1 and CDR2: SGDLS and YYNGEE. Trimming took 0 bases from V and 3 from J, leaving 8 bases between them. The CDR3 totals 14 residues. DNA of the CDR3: TGTGCCAGCAGCGTAGGATCGCGAACAGATACGCAGTATTTT. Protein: CASSVGSRTDTQYF. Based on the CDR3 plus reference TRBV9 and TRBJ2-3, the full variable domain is DSGVTQTPKHLITATGQRVTLRCSPRSGDLSVYWYQQSLDQGLQFLIQYYNGEERAKGNILERFSAQQFPDLHSELNLSSLELGDSALYFCASSVGSRTDTQYFGPGTRLTVL.

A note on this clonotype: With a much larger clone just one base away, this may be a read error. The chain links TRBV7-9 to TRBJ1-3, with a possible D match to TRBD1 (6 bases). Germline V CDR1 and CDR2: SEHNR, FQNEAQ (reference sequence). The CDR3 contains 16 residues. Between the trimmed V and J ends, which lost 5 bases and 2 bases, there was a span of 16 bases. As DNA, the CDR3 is TGTGCCAGCAGCGTAATGGGGGCAGGGGCTGGAAACACCATATATTTT. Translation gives CASSVMGAGAGNTIYF.

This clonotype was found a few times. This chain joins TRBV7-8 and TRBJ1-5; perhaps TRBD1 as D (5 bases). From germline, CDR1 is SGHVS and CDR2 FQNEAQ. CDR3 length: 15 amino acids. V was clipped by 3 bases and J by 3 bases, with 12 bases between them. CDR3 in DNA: TGTGCCAGCAGCTTCACGGGACGGTCCAATCAGCCCCAGCATTTT. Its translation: CASSFTGRSNQPQHF.

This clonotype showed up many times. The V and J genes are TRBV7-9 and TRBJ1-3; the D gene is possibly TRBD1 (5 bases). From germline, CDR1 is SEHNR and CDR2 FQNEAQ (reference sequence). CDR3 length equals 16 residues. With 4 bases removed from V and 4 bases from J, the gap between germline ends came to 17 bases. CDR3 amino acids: CASSSVLQGPGNTIYF. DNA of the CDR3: TGTGCCAGCAGCTCCGTGCTCCAGGGCCCCGGAAACACCATATATTTT.

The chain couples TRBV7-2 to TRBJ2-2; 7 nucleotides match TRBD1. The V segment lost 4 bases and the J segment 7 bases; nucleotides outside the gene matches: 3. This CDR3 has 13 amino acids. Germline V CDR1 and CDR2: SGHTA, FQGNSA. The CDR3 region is CASSSDRDGELFF. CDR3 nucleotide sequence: TGTGCCAGCAGCTCAGACAGGGACGGGGAGCTGTTTTTT.

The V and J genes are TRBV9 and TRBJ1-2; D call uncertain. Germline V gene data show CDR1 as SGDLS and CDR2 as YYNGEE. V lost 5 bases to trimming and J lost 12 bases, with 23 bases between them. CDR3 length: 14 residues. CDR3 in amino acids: CASSEGSSSSGNTF. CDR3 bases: TGTGCCAGCAGTGAAGGGTCCAGCAGCTCTGGAAACACCTTC.

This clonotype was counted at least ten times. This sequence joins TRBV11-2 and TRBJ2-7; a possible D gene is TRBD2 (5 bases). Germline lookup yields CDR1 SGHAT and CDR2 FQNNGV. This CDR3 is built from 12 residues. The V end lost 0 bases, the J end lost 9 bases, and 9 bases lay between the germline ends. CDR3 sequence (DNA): TGTGCCAGCAGCTTAGATCGCGGAGGGCAGTACTTC. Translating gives CASSLDRGGQYF.